A single T cell receptor beta chain is shown here with its context. The data belong to a study of blood T cell repertoires in COVID-19. About the study: From T cells, B-cell-depleted T cells, or PBMCs came the material, which was cDNA or gDNA.

The CDR3 consists of 14 residues. Trimming took 0 bases from V and 5 from J, leaving 10 bases between them. Germline V gene data show CDR1 as WSHSY and CDR2 as SAAADI. In the study's own analysis: Reference gene primer amplification gave estimated nucleated cell counts. Data came from immunoSEQ multiplex PCR; TCRdb stores just in-frame clones and leaves some out. Clonal size and the V and J genes are those of that table, whereas D and trimming came from the DNA. The sample contains over 200,000 clones, 70% to 90% of which appear only once. Specimen: peripheral blood. The chain combines TRBV10-2 with TRBJ1-1, with D possibly being TRBD1 (5 bases). The source of this sequence is a woman aged 40 to 50 who had recovered from COVID-19. In nucleotides, the CDR3 is TGCGCCAGCAGTGAGTCCGCTGGGGGGACTGAAGCTTTCTTT. As protein: CASSESAGGTEAFF.